One sample yielded the 8 T cell receptor beta chains listed below, sequenced in a study of T cell responses to AZD1222 COVID-19 vaccine. The data were produced by immunoSEQ multiplex PCR, yet TCRdb's version contains in-frame clones alone and is incomplete. The table shows some 110,000 clones, with 80% to 85% occurring only once. Specimen: peripheral blood, collected on day 0 of AZD1222 vaccination. Receptor source: an adult in good health.

This rearrangement joins TRBV9 to TRBJ1-4; a possible D gene is TRBD1 (5 bases). This CDR3 is built from 17 residues. CDR1 and CDR2 (germline): SGDLS, YYNGEE. V lost 0 bases and J 0 bases, leaving 12 bases between the germline ends. The DNA for the CDR3 is TGTGCCAGCAGCGTAGCCCTGGGGGAATCAACTAATGAAAAACTGTTTTTT. This encodes CASSVALGESTNEKLFF.

The J gene is TRBJ2-3, the V gene TRBV7-9; TRBD2 aligns across 7 bases. V was pared by 5 bases and J by 2 bases, with 7 bases of the junction left unmatched. The germline gives CDR1 SEHNR, CDR2 FQNEAQ (reference sequence). The CDR3 extends over 15 amino acids. The CDR3 bases are TGTGCCAGCAGCCAAATCGGACTAGACACAGATACGCAGTATTTT. Encoded protein: CASSQIGLDTDTQYF.

The rearrangement joins TRBV28 to TRBJ1-3; D gene unclear. V was trimmed by 2 bases and J by 3 bases, leaving 11 bases between them. The CDR3 has 15 amino acids. Germline CDR1 and CDR2: MDHEN and SYDVKM. The CDR3 region has the DNA TGTGCCAGCAGTTTAGCCGGAGTGGTTGGAAACACCATATATTTT. Protein: CASSLAGVVGNTIYF.

The chain is built from TRBV7-7 and TRBJ2-2; 8 bases align to TRBD2. The germline gives CDR1 SSHAT, CDR2 FNYEAQ (reference sequence). This CDR3 is 15 amino acids long. CDR3 loop: CASGVLAANTGELFF. CDR3 coding DNA: TGTGCTAGCGGGGTACTAGCGGCGAACACCGGGGAGCTGTTTTTT.

J is TRBJ1-2 and V is TRBV16; no clear D gene. The CDR3 is 14 residues long. Germline V gene data show CDR1 as KGHSY and CDR2 as FQNENV. Trimming removed 4 bases from V and 2 bases from J, with 11 bases in between. The CDR3 sequence is CASSPMPGNYGYTF. The DNA of the CDR3 is TGTGCCAGCAGCCCCATGCCGGGGAACTATGGCTACACCTTC.

V gene TRBV7-2 combines with J gene TRBJ2-7; 8 bases are shared with TRBD1. CDR1 SGHTA and CDR2 FQGNSA come from the germline V gene. V shed 5 bases and J 0 bases; nucleotides not matched to a gene: 12. This CDR3 contains 17 residues. The CDR3 DNA is TGTGCCAGCAGCCCCGGGACAGGTCGACGGGGCTCCTACGAGCAGTACTTC. It translates to CASSPGTGRRGSYEQYF.

The rearrangement joins TRBV27 to TRBJ1-1, with TRBD1 matching over 7 bases. CDR3 length: 13 residues. V shed 5 bases and J 7 bases; nucleotides not matched to a gene: 7. Germline CDR1 reads MNHEY; CDR2 reads SMNVEV (reference sequence). For the CDR3, the DNA is TGTGCCAGCAGTAACCGACAGGGTGGTGAAGCTTTCTTT. This encodes CASSNRQGGEAFF.

This chain uses TRBV28 with TRBJ1-6, with D possibly matching TRBD1 (5 bases). The germline gives CDR1 MDHEN, CDR2 SYDVKM. The CDR3 is made up of 14 amino acids. Trimming stripped 0 bases from V and 9 bases from J, with 9 bases between. The CDR3 loop is CASSLWQGFSPLHF. Written as DNA, the CDR3 is TGTGCCAGCAGTTTATGGCAGGGCTTTTCACCCCTCCACTTT.